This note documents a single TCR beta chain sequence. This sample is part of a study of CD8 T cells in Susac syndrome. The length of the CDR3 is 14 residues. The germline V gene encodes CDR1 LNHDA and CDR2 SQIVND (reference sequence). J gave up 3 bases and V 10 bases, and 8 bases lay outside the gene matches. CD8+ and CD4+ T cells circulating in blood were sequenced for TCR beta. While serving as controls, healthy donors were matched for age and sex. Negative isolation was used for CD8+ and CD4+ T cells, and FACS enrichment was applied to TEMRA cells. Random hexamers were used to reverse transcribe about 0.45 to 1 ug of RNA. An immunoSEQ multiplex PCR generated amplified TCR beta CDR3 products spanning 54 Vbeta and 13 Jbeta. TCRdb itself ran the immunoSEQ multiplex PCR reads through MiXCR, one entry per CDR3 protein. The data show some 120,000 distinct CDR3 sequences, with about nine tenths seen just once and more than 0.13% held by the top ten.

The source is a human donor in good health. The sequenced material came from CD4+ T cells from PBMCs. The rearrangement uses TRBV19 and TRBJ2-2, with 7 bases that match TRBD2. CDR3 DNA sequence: TGTGCCACTCGGACTAGAGATTACACCGGGGAGCTGTTTTTT. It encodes CATRTRDYTGELFF.